Shown below are 16 T cell receptor beta chains from a single sample sequenced in a study of T cell changes during pregnancy in multiple sclerosis. Generated by immunoSEQ multiplex PCR, the TCRdb table keeps only in-frame clones and is missing some. The sample lists 85,000 to 120,000 clones, roughly nine tenths seen once, with 1.6% in the top ten. Specimen: peripheral blood, collected before pregnancy. These receptors all stem from a female donor with multiple sclerosis, enrolled in a pregnancy study.

This clone was counted only a few times. V gene TRBV30 combines with J gene TRBJ1-6, with D unresolved. The CDR3 contains 16 residues. V lost 3 bases and J 2 bases, leaving 14 bases between the germline ends. From germline, CDR1 is GTSNPN and CDR2 SVGIG (reference sequence). DNA of the CDR3: TGTGCCTGGAGCATCAGGCGGGCGGCCTATAATTCACCCCTCCACTTT. The encoded protein is CAWSIRRAAYNSPLHF.

The count of this clone is one. J is TRBJ2-7 and V is TRBV5-1; 7 positions match TRBD2. Germline V gene data show CDR1 as SGHRS and CDR2 as YFSETQ. V shed 4 bases, J shed 0 bases, and the junction held 13 bases outside the gene matches. The CDR3 sequence is 17 residues long. This chain's CDR3 is CASSLGLLASSSYEQYF. The CDR3 DNA follows: TGCGCCAGCAGCCTCGGATTACTAGCGTCGAGCTCCTACGAGCAGTACTTC.

Concerning this clone itself: The sample has other DNA sequences that encode this CDR3 too. The J gene is TRBJ1-1, the V gene TRBV7-9; the match to TRBD1 covers 10 bases. CDR3 size: 19 residues. The V gene's germline CDR1 is SEHNR and CDR2 FQNEAQ (reference sequence). Trimming cost V 3 bases and J 0 bases; bases outside gene matches: 13. DNA of the CDR3: TGTGCCAGCAGCTTGACAAAATTTTGGACAGGGGGTATGAACACTGAAGCTTTCTTT. Its translation: CASSLTKFWTGGMNTEAFF.

This clone has a single count. A junction boundary mismatches the germline segment, possibly from a read error. The chain carries TRBV9 and TRBJ2-7; 10 nucleotides line up with TRBD2. Germline-derived CDR1 and CDR2 are SGDLS and YYNGEE. The CDR3 runs 15 residues. For the CDR3, the DNA is TGTGCCAGCAGCCCCCAAGCGGGGGGGCTTTACGGGCAGTACTTC. Protein product: CASSPQAGGLYGQYF.

The chain has TRBV29-1 and TRBJ2-1; 8 nucleotides align to TRBD1. Germline CDR1 reads SQVTM; CDR2 reads ANQGSEA. The CDR3 length is 12 residues. J was trimmed by 9 bases and V by 2 bases; bases with no gene match: 3. In DNA form, the CDR3 reads TGCAGCGTTGAAAGGGGGACAGGTGAGCAGTTCTTC. Protein: CSVERGTGEQFF.

The CDR3 loop reads CASSLAGTGGNEQFF. The DNA of the CDR3 is TGTGCCAGCAGCTTGGCCGGGACAGGGGGCAATGAGCAGTTCTTC. This sequence joins TRBV5-4 and TRBJ2-1, with 11 bases identical to TRBD1. CDR3 length: 15 amino acids. V trimming: 0 bases; J trimming: 6 bases; junction bases outside the gene matches: 2. CDR1 is SGHNT, CDR2 YYREEE, per germline (reference sequence).

This chain uses TRBV30 with TRBJ1-6, with 9 bases identical to TRBD1. CDR3 size: 14 residues. Unmatched junction bases numbered 0, after V lost 1 base and J lost 5 bases. Germline-derived CDR1 and CDR2 are GTSNPN and SVGIG (reference sequence). This CDR3 reads CAWSDRGHNSPLHF. The CDR3, as DNA: TGTGCCTGGAGTGACAGGGGGCATAATTCACCCCTCCACTTT. The full variable domain, its missing parts supplied by reference TRBV30 and TRBJ1-6, is SQTIHQWPATLVQPVGSPLSLECTVEGTSNPNLYWYRQAAGRGLQLLFYSVGIGQISSEVPQNLSASRPQDRQFILSSKKLLLSDSGFYLCAWSDRGHNSPLHFGNGTRLTVT.

The chain is built from TRBV7-6 and TRBJ1-6; a weak D match, TRBD1 (5 bases). V was shortened by 4 bases and J by 13 bases, with 11 bases between the two germline ends. Per germline, CDR1 SGHVS and CDR2 FNYEAQ. The CDR3 length is 12 residues. The CDR3 spells CASSSGFDPLHF. CDR3 nucleotides: TGTGCCAGCAGCTCAGGGTTCGACCCCCTCCACTTT. Together with reference TRBV7-6 and TRBJ1-6, the CDR3 gives the full variable domain: GAGVSQSPRYKVTKRGQDVALRCDPISGHVSLYWYRQALGQGPEFLTYFNYEAQQDKSGLPNDRFSAERPEGSISTLTIQRTEQRDSAMYRCASSSGFDPLHFGNGTRLTVT.

The chain recombines TRBV5-1 with TRBJ2-2; D is possibly TRBD1 (6 bases). V shed 6 bases and J shed 8 bases, with 26 bases lying between them. Germline lookup yields CDR1 SGHRS and CDR2 YFSETQ. The CDR3 has 17 residues. CDR3: CASNPLGARSIGGELFF. CDR3 DNA sequence: TGCGCCAGCAACCCACTGGGGGCGCGTTCAATTGGAGGGGAGCTGTTTTTT. Filled out from reference TRBV5-1 and TRBJ2-2, the complete variable domain reads KAGVTQTPRYLIKTRGQQVTLSCSPISGHRSVSWYQQTPGQGLQFLFEYFSETQRNKGNFPGRFSGRQFSNSRSEMNVSTLELGDSALYLCASNPLGARSIGGELFFGEGSRLTVL.

V gene TRBV29-1 combines with J gene TRBJ2-3; tentatively, D is TRBD1 (6 bases). CDR3 size: 15 residues. The V gene's germline CDR1 is SQVTM and CDR2 ANQGSEA. Trimming removed 2 bases at V and 0 bases at J, with 12 bases between. The chain's CDR3 is CSVETTGTSTDTQYF. In DNA form, the CDR3 reads TGCAGCGTTGAAACAACAGGGACGAGCACAGATACGCAGTATTTT.

V gene TRBV4-2 combines with J gene TRBJ2-5; 7 bases match TRBD2. CDR1 and CDR2 (germline): LGHNA, YNFKEQ. The CDR3 consists of 19 residues. Trimming took 0 bases from V and 5 from J; bases not matched to a gene: 18. CDR3 region: CASSQDLLAGGSEWETQYF. The CDR3 DNA sequence: TGTGCCAGCAGCCAAGACCTCCTCGCGGGCGGGAGTGAGTGGGAGACCCAGTACTTC.

The CDR3 DNA reads as TGTGCCAGCAGCTTAGGGACCAGGGGCGTAAATGAGCAGTTCTTC. Encoded protein: CASSLGTRGVNEQFF. The genes are TRBV11-3 and TRBJ2-1, with TRBD1 as a possible D gene (6 bases). The CDR3 extends over 15 amino acids. Trimming cost V 1 base and J 7 bases, with 14 bases left between them. Germline V CDR1 and CDR2: SGHNT, YENEEA.

The chain joins TRBV5-8 to TRBJ1-5; TRBD1 matches at 8 bases. The CDR3 has 16 residues. V was clipped by 2 bases and J by 6 bases; unmatched bases: 10. Germline V gene data show CDR1 as SGHTS and CDR2 as YDEGEE. CDR3 DNA sequence: TGTGCCAGCAGCTTCATGGACAGGGCCTTCGGTCAGCCCCAGCATTTT. Residues: CASSFMDRAFGQPQHF.

The chain is built from TRBV29-1 and TRBJ1-4, with a possible D match to TRBD1 (5 bases). Trimming removed 7 bases at V and 8 bases at J, with 8 bases between. Germline lookup yields CDR1 SQVTM and CDR2 ANQGSEA. The CDR3 covers 10 residues. The CDR3 bases are TGCAGCGCTGGACAAGAAAAACTGTTTTTT. Amino acids: CSAGQEKLFF. Full variable domain (missing parts from reference TRBV29-1 and TRBJ1-4): SAVISQKPSRDICQRGTSLTIQCQVDSQVTMMFWYRQQPGQSLTLIATANQGSEATYESGFVIDKFPISRPNLTFSTLTVSNMSPEDSSIYLCSAGQEKLFFGSGTQLSVL.

The rearrangement uses TRBV6-1 and TRBJ2-2, with TRBD2 matching 8 bases. The germline gives CDR1 MNHNS, CDR2 SASEGT. J was trimmed by 6 bases and V by 9 bases; bases with no gene match: 12. The CDR3 is 15 residues long. The CDR3 protein is CASTPGLDTAGELFF. CDR3 sequence (DNA): TGTGCCAGTACGCCGGGACTAGATACGGCCGGGGAGCTGTTTTTT.

The CDR3 coding sequence is TGCGCCAGCAGCCAACAGACAGGGAATCAGCCCCAGCATTTT. Amino acid sequence: CASSQQTGNQPQHF. The rearrangement links TRBV4-1 to TRBJ1-5; 7 nucleotides line up with TRBD1. This CDR3 is 14 amino acids long. V lost 2 bases and J lost 4; bases outside the gene matches: 2. The germline CDR1 and CDR2 sequences are MGHRA and YSYEKL.